The present TCR beta chain was sequenced within a study of blood T cell repertoires in COVID-19. In the study overall: Donors in the United States, Italy and Spain gave samples during acute or convalescent COVID-19. Sources were T cells, B-cell-depleted T cells, or PBMCs; the material itself was cDNA or gDNA.

This clone was seen more than once but under ten times. Original processing notes: Estimated nucleated cell counts came from reference gene primer amplification. Sequencing was performed with immunoSEQ multiplex PCR; in TCRdb, only in-frame clones are kept and a portion is missing. From that table come the V and J calls and clone size; the DNA was used to work out D and trimming. The repertoire holds some 120,000 clones, with more than 90% as singletons. CDR1 and CDR2 (germline): MNHEY, SVGAGI. Deletions cut 2 bases from V and 6 bases from J, with 16 bases between. This CDR3 has 16 residues. The sequencing input was peripheral blood. The chain is built from TRBV6-5 and TRBJ2-2; tentatively, D is TRBD2 (5 bases). This sequence originates from a man aged 50 or older with active COVID-19. The DNA of the CDR3 is TGTGCCAGCAGTTACGGGCGTGGCAGAGGGTCCGGGGAGCTGTTTTTT. Its protein product is CASSYGRGRGSGELFF.